A selection of T cell receptor beta chains follows, all from one sample in a study of shared clonotypes between healthy human individuals. The method was immunoSEQ multiplex PCR; TCRdb's version includes in-frame clones alone and lacks a portion of them. The sample has 2 million to 2.5 million clones, about 95% seen once. Sequenced sample: naive CD8+ T cells sorted from blood. Source of these receptors: a man aged 18 to 29 in good health. Both conserved end residues are part of each CDR3. The order of the fields is D gene, V gene, clone size, J gene, CDR3 length, CDR3 protein, CDR3 DNA. A D gene is named only where the DNA matches it firmly. The size of a clone is reported for some rows only, either as once, few or many, or as a class for expanded clones.

-	TRBV5-6	-	TRBJ2-2	15	CASSLDGPYTGELFF	TGTGCCAGCAGCTTGGATGGACCTTACACCGGGGAGCTGTTTTTT
TRBD1	TRBV19	-	TRBJ1-1	13	CASSIQGDTEAFF	TGTGCCAGTAGTATCCAGGGGGACACTGAAGCTTTCTTT
-	TRBV5-8	-	TRBJ1-6	15	CASSNGRSGNSPLHF	TGTGCCAGCAGCAACGGGAGGAGTGGGAATTCACCCCTCCACTTT
-	TRBV9	-	TRBJ2-5	15	CASSVVGSGEETQYF	TGTGCCAGCAGCGTAGTGGGCTCGGGGGAGGAGACCCAGTACTTC
-	TRBV7-9	-	TRBJ1-1	13	CASSSMSPPEAFF	TGTGCCAGCAGCTCGATGTCCCCCCCTGAAGCTTTCTTT
-	TRBV2	-	TRBJ2-5	13	CASSAGFQETQYF	TGTGCCAGCAGTGCAGGGTTCCAAGAGACCCAGTACTTC
-	TRBV2	once	TRBJ2-7	13	CASSLGDLWEQYF	TGTGCCAGCAGCCTCGGGGACCTGTGGGAGCAGTACTTC
-	TRBV5-1	-	TRBJ2-1	12	CASSLNNNEQFF	TGCGCCAGCAGCTTGAATAATAATGAGCAGTTCTTC
-	TRBV30	-	TRBJ1-6	9	CARDSPLHF	TGTGCCAGGGATTCACCCCTCCACTTT
-	TRBV5-1	-	TRBJ1-5	14	CASSLGPDNQPQHF	TGCGCCAGCAGCTTGGGGCCAGATAATCAGCCCCAGCATTTT
-	TRBV7-2	-	TRBJ2-7	13	CASSWGAAYEQYF	TGTGCCAGCAGCTGGGGGGCCGCCTACGAGCAGTACTTC
-	TRBV13	-	TRBJ2-1	14	CASSLVVSYNEQFF	TGTGCCAGCAGCTTAGTCGTCTCCTACAATGAGCAGTTCTTC
-	TRBV13	once	TRBJ1-1	13	CASSPGQNTEAFF	TGTGCCAGCAGCCCCGGACAGAACACTGAAGCTTTCTTT
-	TRBV13	-	TRBJ2-7	14	CASSLRGKLYEQYF	TGTGCCAGCAGCTTAAGGGGGAAGCTCTACGAGCAGTACTTC
TRBD1	TRBV15	-	TRBJ1-6	15	CATSRGKTGGSPLHF	TGTGCCACCAGCAGGGGGAAGACAGGGGGTTCCCCCCTCCACTTT
TRBD2	TRBV27	-	TRBJ2-7	15	CASSPLAGGAHEQYF	TGTGCCAGCAGTCCACTAGCGGGAGGGGCCCACGAGCAGTACTTC
-	TRBV14	-	TRBJ2-3	16	CASSQGVGMFTDTQYF	TGTGCCAGCAGCCAAGGAGTAGGGATGTTTACAGATACGCAGTATTTT
-	TRBV7-2	-	TRBJ1-3	14	CASSPVGAGNTIYF	TGTGCCAGCAGCCCTGTTGGGGCTGGAAACACCATATATTTT
-	TRBV5-6	-	TRBJ1-1	14	CASILGVLNTEAFF	TGTGCCAGCATCCTTGGGGTGCTGAACACTGAAGCTTTCTTT
-	TRBV6-1	-	TRBJ1-5	13	CASRTEFNQPQHF	TGTGCCAGCAGGACAGAATTCAATCAGCCCCAGCATTTT
-	TRBV18	-	TRBJ2-7	15	CASSPQRSNSYEQYF	TGTGCCAGCTCACCTCAGCGGTCCAACTCCTACGAGCAGTACTTC
-	TRBV25-1	-	TRBJ1-2	14	CASSEYEGNYGYTF	TGTGCCAGCAGTGAATATGAGGGTAACTATGGCTACACCTTC
-	TRBV6-5	-	TRBJ1-1	13	CASSYSVADTAFF	TGTGCCAGCAGTTACTCGGTCGCAGACACGGCTTTCTTT
-	TRBV12-5	once	TRBJ2-1	14	CASGFAGIYNEQFF	TGTGCTAGTGGTTTCGCGGGAATCTACAATGAGCAGTTCTTC
-	TRBV19	-	TRBJ2-7	15	CASSPTASYSSEQYF	TGTGCCAGTAGTCCTACAGCCTCCTACAGCTCCGAGCAGTACTTC
-	TRBV18	-	TRBJ2-3	15	CASSPRGFGTDTQYF	TGTGCCAGCTCACCACGGGGATTTGGCACAGATACGCAGTATTTT
-	TRBV7-9	-	TRBJ2-3	16	CASSPGGILGTDTQYF	TGTGCCAGCAGCCCCGGAGGGATTTTAGGGACAGATACGCAGTATTTT
-	TRBV28	-	TRBJ2-1	13	CASTGPGYNEQFF	TGTGCCAGCACTGGGCCGGGGTACAATGAGCAGTTCTTC
TRBD1	TRBV6-5	few	TRBJ2-2	15	CASSSGTGNTGELFF	TGTGCCAGCAGTTCCGGGACAGGGAACACCGGGGAGCTGTTTTTT
-	TRBV2	-	TRBJ1-6	14	CASSKGLGDSPLHF	TGTGCCAGCAGTAAAGGACTGGGGGATTCACCCCTCCACTTT
-	TRBV4-3	-	TRBJ1-2	17	CASSQDLGGPENYGYTF	TGCGCCAGCAGCCAAGATCTTGGGGGCCCAGAGAACTATGGCTACACCTTC
-	TRBV23-1	-	TRBJ2-2	17	CASISGCGGPGGGELFF	TGCGCCAGCATTTCCGGGTGTGGCGGGCCTGGCGGCGGGGAGCTGTTTTTT
-	TRBV9	-	TRBJ1-1	12	CASSGLNTEAFF	TGTGCCAGCAGCGGACTAAACACTGAAGCTTTCTTT
TRBD1	TRBV30	-	TRBJ2-7	13	CAWSWDRGYEQYF	TGTGCCTGGAGTTGGGACAGGGGGTACGAGCAGTACTTC
-	TRBV18	-	TRBJ2-7	18	CASSSIRRGPRNSYEQYF	TGTGCCAGCTCGAGTATACGTCGGGGGCCGAGGAACTCCTACGAGCAGTACTTC
-	TRBV7-9	-	TRBJ2-2	13	CASRDKDTRELFF	TGTGCCAGCAGAGACAAAGACACAAGGGAGCTGTTTTTT
TRBD2	TRBV4-3	-	TRBJ2-3	13	CASGGDGSDTQYF	TGCGCCAGCGGGGGGGATGGGTCAGATACGCAGTATTTT
-	TRBV30	-	TRBJ2-7	13	CASDSVSRYEQYF	TGTGCCAGTGATTCCGTAAGTAGATACGAGCAGTACTTC
-	TRBV5-4	once	TRBJ2-6	17	CASSLYGLGSGANVLTF	TGTGCCAGCAGCTTGTATGGTCTGGGCTCTGGGGCCAACGTCCTGACTTTC
TRBD1	TRBV30	-	TRBJ1-6	15	CAWSAPGTAFSPLHF	TGTGCCTGGAGTGCCCCCGGGACAGCCTTTTCACCCCTCCACTTT
-	TRBV27	once	TRBJ1-5	15	CASSLSSEFAEPQHF	TGTGCCAGCAGTTTATCATCAGAGTTCGCGGAGCCCCAGCATTTT
TRBD1	TRBV11-1	-	TRBJ1-2	14	CASSSGQGSYGYTF	TGTGCCAGCAGCTCGGGACAGGGGAGCTATGGCTACACCTTC
TRBD1	TRBV13	-	TRBJ1-4	14	CASSPPGQPEKLFF	TGTGCCAGCAGCCCACCGGGACAGCCTGAAAAACTGTTTTTT
-	TRBV5-5	-	TRBJ1-2	13	CASSFDNNYGYTF	TGTGCCAGCAGCTTTGATAACAACTATGGCTACACCTTC
TRBD1	TRBV6-1	-	TRBJ2-7	15	CASSEIGQGDNEQYF	TGTGCCAGCAGTGAGATAGGACAGGGTGATAACGAGCAGTACTTC
TRBD2	TRBV19	-	TRBJ2-1	17	CASSRGLALSSYNEQFF	TGTGCCAGTAGTAGGGGACTAGCGCTTAGCTCCTACAATGAGCAGTTCTTC
TRBD1	TRBV28	-	TRBJ2-3	15	CASRATGGVTDTQYF	TGTGCCAGCAGAGCTACAGGGGGAGTCACAGATACGCAGTATTTT
TRBD1	TRBV6-6	-	TRBJ1-4	15	CASSYGGQPNEKLFF	TGTGCCAGCAGTTACGGGGGACAGCCTAATGAAAAACTGTTTTTT
-	TRBV7-2	-	TRBJ2-7	11	CASSSGTEQYF	TGTGCCAGCAGCTCGGGGACAGAGCAGTACTTC
TRBD1	TRBV27	-	TRBJ1-5	17	CASRIAGQGYGNQPQHF	TGTGCCAGCAGAATTGCGGGACAGGGATACGGCAATCAGCCCCAGCATTTT
TRBD1	TRBV11-2	-	TRBJ2-7	16	CASSLGGTGGFYEQYF	TGTGCCAGCAGCCTAGGGGGGACAGGGGGCTTCTACGAGCAGTACTTC
-	TRBV4-3	-	TRBJ2-7	16	CASSQEQDNRYYEQYF	TGCGCCAGCAGCCAAGAACAGGACAATAGGTACTACGAGCAGTACTTC
TRBD2	TRBV6-6	once	TRBJ2-5	14	CASSGTSDQETQYF	TGTGCCAGCAGCGGGACTAGCGACCAAGAGACCCAGTACTTC